This TCR beta chain was identified during a study of CD8 T cells in ankylosing spondylitis. Study-level results: There was a TCR beta motif, made of fewer than 10 highly homologous variants, that appeared characteristic of ankylosing spondylitis blood.

MiXCR, run by TCRdb on the 5' RACE reads, gives a single entry per CDR3 protein. The sample contains a few hundred thousand distinct CDR3 sequences, 7% to 9% of which appear only once. CDR3 length: 16 residues. CDR1 is SGHDT and CDR2 is YYEEEE in the germline V gene. Trimming shortened V by 3 bases and J by 0 bases, and 14 bases separated the two germline ends. This clonotype was counted only a few times. Its target is not known. V usage is TRBV5-6 and J usage is TRBJ2-3; maybe TRBD1 (6 bases). The source is a male donor with ankylosing spondylitis. Sequencing input: blood, either unsorted or a sorted T cell fraction (not recorded which). This chain's CDR3 is CASSSLDRRSTDTQYF. CDR3 DNA sequence: TGTGCCAGCAGCTCGCTCGACAGGAGAAGCACAGATACGCAGTATTTT.